This T cell receptor beta chain was observed in a study of identical twins. The CDR3 totals 15 residues. CDR1 SGHKS and CDR2 YYEKEE come from the germline V gene (reference sequence). The V and J ends lost 6 bases and 2 bases, in that order; junction bases with no gene match: 6. TCRdb recomputed calls from the 5' RACE reads with MiXCR, one row per CDR3 protein. This sample has approximately 700,000 distinct CDR3 sequences, with around 6.1% found just once. The specimen was naive T cells sorted from blood. The genes are TRBV5-5 and TRBJ2-3; the match to TRBD2 covers 10 bases. This sequence originates from a young man in good health. CDR3 DNA sequence: TGTGCCAGCACCCTAGCGGGGGAGATCACAGATACGCAGTATTTT. As protein: CASTLAGEITDTQYF.